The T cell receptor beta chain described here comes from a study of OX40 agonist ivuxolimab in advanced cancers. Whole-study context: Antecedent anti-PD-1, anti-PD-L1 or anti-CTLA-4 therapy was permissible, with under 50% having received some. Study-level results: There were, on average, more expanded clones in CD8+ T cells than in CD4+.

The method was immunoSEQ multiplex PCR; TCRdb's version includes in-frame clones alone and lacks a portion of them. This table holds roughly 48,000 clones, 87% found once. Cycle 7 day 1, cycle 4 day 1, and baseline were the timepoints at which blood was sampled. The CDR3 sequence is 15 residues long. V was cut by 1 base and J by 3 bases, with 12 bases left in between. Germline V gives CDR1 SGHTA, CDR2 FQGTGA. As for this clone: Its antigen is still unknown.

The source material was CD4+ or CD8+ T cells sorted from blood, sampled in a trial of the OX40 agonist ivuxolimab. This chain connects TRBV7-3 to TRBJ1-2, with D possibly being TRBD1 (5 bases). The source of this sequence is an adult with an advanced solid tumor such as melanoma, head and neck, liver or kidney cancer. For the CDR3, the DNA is TGTGCCAGCAGCTTAATCCCCAGGGATGACTATGGCTACACCTTC. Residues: CASSLIPRDDYGYTF.